The 2 T cell receptor beta chains given below trace back to one sample, sequenced in a study of CXCR3-negative and CXCR3-positive naive CD8 T cells. Regarding the study as a whole: Compared with CXCR3-negative naive cells, CXCR3-positive naive cells showed more hydrophobic TRB CDR3s.

Antigens of these TCRs are unknown. UMI-tagged TRB cDNA libraries were built via 5' RACE. Reanalyzing the 5' RACE reads, TCRdb keeps one entry per CDR3 protein, without DNA. There are 55,000 to 70,000 distinct CDR3 sequences in the sample, with roughly 0.5% held by the top ten. Sequencing was carried out using naive CXCR3+ CD8+ T cells from blood. Subset of the sample: CD45RO-CCR7+CD27+CD95- naive CD8+ T cells expressing CXCR3 (TNR3+). Receptor source: a human donor in good health. Some clones in this sample may be carry-over from other donors' samples.

V usage is TRBV28 and J usage is TRBJ2-5; TCRdb reports TRBD1, a call that lacks DNA to check it against. CDR1 and CDR2 from the germline V gene are MDHEN and SYDVKM. The CDR3 is 16 amino acids. This CDR3 reads CPSSLGTGGLQETQYF.

The gene calls are TRBV6-5 and TRBJ1-1; TCRdb lists TRBD1, though no DNA is available to test this call. Germline CDR1 and CDR2: MNHEY and SVGAGI. There are 14 residues in the CDR3. CDR3 sequence: CATCRDRGHTEAFF.